This entry is about one TCR beta chain. Sequenced by immunoSEQ multiplex PCR; TCRdb stores in-frame clones only, minus some. The data hold about 64,000 clones, with less than 95% observed a single time. J lost 6 bases, V lost 3 bases, and 0 bases had no gene match. CDR3 length: 12 residues. Germline V CDR1 and CDR2: SGHNT, YYREEE (reference sequence). This sample is part of a study of T cell changes during pregnancy in multiple sclerosis. The chain recombines TRBV5-4 with TRBJ2-7, with 10 bases lining up with TRBD1. The sequence was collected from a female donor in good health, enrolled as a control in a pregnancy study. Material: peripheral blood, obtained in the third trimester of pregnancy. The CDR3 sequence is CASSWTGGEQYF. The DNA of the CDR3 is TGTGCCAGCAGCTGGACAGGGGGCGAGCAGTACTTC.